This T cell receptor (beta chain) was found in a study of T cells in Graves' hyperthyroidism and ophthalmopathy. Overall study findings and caveats: Ophthalmopathy was model-predicted a median about 6.7 months pre-onset.

Reasons for excluding patients were uncontrolled infection, other autoimmune disease, pregnancy or lactation. Regarding this clonotype: What it binds is unknown. Germline is not matched at one junction end, which may reflect a read error.

RNA transcripts served as the template for amplifying TCR beta CDR3 regions. Primed by the HTBI set, a first-round RT-PCR was run on the TCR CDR3. MiXCR was run by TCRdb on the multiplex PCR reads, yielding one entry per CDR3 protein. The sample gives about 520,000 distinct CDR3 sequences, less than 25% of which show up once; around 11% is in the top ten. The sequenced sample consisted of blood. This receptor was taken from a woman younger than 45 with Graves' ophthalmopathy.

Here the CDR3 DNA reads TGTGCCAGCGGTGCTACAGTTAGCTCTGGGGCCAACGTCCTGACCTTC. It yields the protein CASGATVSSGANVLTF. This chain joins TRBV6-1 and TRBJ2-6, with D perhaps matching TRBD1 (5 bases). Per the germline V gene, CDR1 is MNHNS and CDR2 is SASEGT. This CDR3 is 16 amino acids long.